One sample yielded the 27 T cell receptor beta chains listed below, sequenced in a study of control samples from healthy donors and cancer patients. Profiling relied on immunoSEQ multiplex PCR, and the TCRdb table lists in-frame clones only, not all of them. The sample includes about 120,000 clones, approximately 90% of them seen just once. Sequenced input: blood. Receptor source: a woman in her 70s in good health.

This clone was observed a handful of times. CDR3 DNA sequence: TGTGCCAGCAGTAGCGGGAGGGTGGGGAACTATGGCTACACCTTC. Translation gives CASSSGRVGNYGYTF. The chain employs TRBV6-6 and TRBJ1-2; D gene ambiguous. The V and J ends lost 5 bases and 2 bases respectively, with 15 bases between them. Germline V gene sequence: CDR1 MNHNY, CDR2 SVGAGI (reference sequence). The CDR3 length is 15 residues.

This clone came up once. This chain uses TRBV6-5 with TRBJ2-7, with 8 bases that match TRBD1. Germline V gives CDR1 MNHEY, CDR2 SVGAGI. With 2 bases clipped from V and 1 base from J, the junction kept 4 bases outside the gene matches. CDR3 length: 15 residues. For the CDR3, the DNA is TGTGCCAGCAGTTACCGGGACAGGTTTTCCTACGAGCAGTACTTC. Translated, it gives CASSYRDRFSYEQYF.

This clone has more than one count but fewer than ten. CDR3: CASSQGLGGYTF. The CDR3 DNA sequence: TGTGCCAGCAGCCAAGGATTGGGGGGCTACACCTTC. The J gene is TRBJ1-2, the V gene TRBV5-8; D remains unclear. Germline CDR1 and CDR2: SGHTS and YDEGEE. CDR3 length: 12 amino acids. V was cut by 4 bases and J by 8 bases, with 12 bases left in between.

This clone was detected only once. J is TRBJ2-7 and V is TRBV5-1; 10 nucleotides line up with TRBD1. Losses at the gene ends were 0 bases for V and 5 bases for J; bases not matched to a gene: 5. CDR1 and CDR2 (germline): SGHRS, YFSETQ. This CDR3 spans 15 amino acids. CDR3: CASSLGWGQGNEQYF. CDR3 DNA sequence: TGCGCCAGCAGCTTGGGGTGGGGACAGGGGAACGAGCAGTACTTC.

The chain combines TRBV6-5 with TRBJ1-2, with D uncertain. Looked up from germline, CDR1 is MNHEY and CDR2 is SVGAGI. V was shortened by 0 bases and J by 0 bases, with 8 bases between the two germline ends. This CDR3 spans 15 amino acids. DNA for the CDR3: TGTGCCAGCAGTTACTCGTCATCAGCTAACTATGGCTACACCTTC. Translating it yields CASSYSSSANYGYTF.

The chain employs TRBV7-3 and TRBJ2-4; weak D call: TRBD2 (6 bases). Per germline, CDR1 SGHTA and CDR2 FQGTGA. V lost 0 bases to trimming and J lost 12 bases, with 9 bases between them. The CDR3 is 12 amino acids. The CDR3 coding sequence is TGTGCCAGCAGCTTAACCGCGGGGTATCAGTACTTC. The encoded protein is CASSLTAGYQYF.

The chain is built from TRBV5-1 and TRBJ1-1; unclear D gene. The CDR3 is 15 residues long. Germline assignment: CDR1 SGHRS and CDR2 YFSETQ. The V and J ends lost 0 bases and 3 bases respectively, with 12 bases between them. The CDR3 region is CASSLADVGDTEAFF. CDR3 nucleotide sequence: TGCGCCAGCAGCTTGGCGGACGTTGGGGACACTGAAGCTTTCTTT.

The chain employs TRBV4-2 and TRBJ2-1; TRBD2 is a possible D gene (6 bases). Germline lookup yields CDR1 LGHNA and CDR2 YNFKEQ. V shed 2 bases and J shed 15 bases, with 17 bases lying between them. CDR3 size: 13 residues. The CDR3 loop is CASSQSVGGVSFF. CDR3 DNA sequence: TGTGCCAGCAGCCAATCGGTGGGGGGTGTATCGTTCTTC.

The genes are TRBV6-5 and TRBJ2-4; no clear D gene. The CDR3 is 14 residues long. V was cut by 0 bases and J by 1 base, with 4 bases left in between. The germline gives CDR1 MNHEY, CDR2 SVGAGI. CDR3: CASSYSRAKNIQYF. The CDR3 DNA reads as TGTGCCAGCAGTTACTCTAGGGCCAAAAACATTCAGTACTTC.

This sequence joins TRBV3-1 (or the pseudogene TRBV3-2) and TRBJ1-5; no clear D gene. Germline assignment: CDR1 LGHDT and CDR2 YNNKEL (reference sequence). The CDR3 length is 15 residues. Trimming pared 4 bases from V and 4 bases from J, leaving 14 bases between. CDR3 sequence (DNA): TGTGCCAGCAGCCGGGGAACTCTGGGTAATCAGCCCCAGCATTTT. Translation gives CASSRGTLGNQPQHF.

The chain links TRBV2 to TRBJ1-5; D perhaps matches TRBD1 (6 bases). This CDR3 contains 14 residues. The V gene's germline CDR1 is SNHLY and CDR2 FYNNEI. Trimming left V 2 bases short and J 7 bases short, with 12 bases between. Here the CDR3 DNA reads TGTGCCAGCAGTGAAACCGGGAGGGGGCAGCCCCAGCATTTT. Protein sequence: CASSETGRGQPQHF.

In DNA, the CDR3 is TGCGCCAGCAGCCCCACCGCAAGGACAGGGGGCTCTGGGGCCAACGTCCTGACTTTC. Its protein product is CASSPTARTGGSGANVLTF. The rearrangement links TRBV4-1 to TRBJ2-6, with 10 bases identical to TRBD1. CDR3 length: 19 amino acids. Germline assignment: CDR1 MGHRA and CDR2 YSYEKL. V lost 4 bases and J lost 0; bases outside the gene matches: 9.

Regarding this clone: The sample has other DNA sequences that encode this CDR3 too. This chain joins TRBV7-2 and TRBJ2-3; the D gene is possibly TRBD1 (6 bases). Germline lookup yields CDR1 SGHTA and CDR2 FQGNSA. There are 14 residues in the CDR3. Trimming removed 1 base at V and 8 bases at J, with 13 bases between. The CDR3 sequence is CASSLEQGLGTQYF. DNA of the CDR3: TGTGCCAGCAGCTTAGAACAGGGATTAGGTACGCAGTATTTT. Based on the CDR3 plus reference TRBV7-2 and TRBJ2-3, the full variable domain is GAGVSQSPSNKVTEKGKDVELRCDPISGHTALYWYRQSLGQGLEFLIYFQGNSAPDKSGLPSDRFSAERTGGSVSTLTIQRTQQEDSAVYLCASSLEQGLGTQYFGPGTRLTVL.

The chain has TRBV7-2 and TRBJ1-4; D is perhaps TRBD1 (5 bases). Germline values: CDR1 SGHTA, CDR2 FQGNSA. This CDR3 has 15 amino acids. V lost 2 bases, J lost 8 bases, and 15 bases lay in between. CDR3 bases: TGTGCCAGCAGCTTATCGGGCGGAGGGGACGAAAAACTGTTTTTT. It specifies CASSLSGGGDEKLFF.

The J gene is TRBJ2-7, the V gene TRBV4-2; D is unclear. The germline V and J ends were trimmed by 1 base and 4 bases, with 5 bases remaining between them. Germline loops: CDR1 LGHNA, CDR2 YNFKEQ. CDR3 length: 12 amino acids. CDR3 nucleotide sequence: TGTGCCAGCAGCCAAGCAGGTTACGAGCAGTACTTC. It yields the protein CASSQAGYEQYF.

The rearrangement joins TRBV5-1 to TRBJ1-1, with 11 bases lining up with TRBD1. Germline V gene data show CDR1 as SGHRS and CDR2 as YFSETQ. The length of the CDR3 is 14 residues. The junction had 5 bases not matched to a gene; V was cut back by 4 bases and J by 6 bases. CDR3 in DNA: TGCGCCAGCAGCCGGACAGGGGGCGCCCCTGAAGCTTTCTTT. Translation: CASSRTGGAPEAFF.

The genes are TRBV10-1 and TRBJ1-2; D might be TRBD1 (6 bases). The CDR3 totals 12 residues. Per the germline V gene, CDR1 is WNHNN and CDR2 is SYGVQD (reference sequence). Trimming shortened V by 8 bases and J by 8 bases, and 15 bases separated the two germline ends. This CDR3 is CASLLGGQGYTF. In DNA form, the CDR3 reads TGCGCCAGCCTCTTGGGGGGGCAAGGCTACACCTTC.

The rearrangement joins TRBV10-2 to TRBJ2-7, with D perhaps matching TRBD2 (6 bases). The V and J ends lost 7 bases and 0 bases respectively, with 19 bases between them. This CDR3 is built from 16 residues. Germline V lookup: CDR1 WSHSY, CDR2 SAAADI. Written as DNA, the CDR3 is TGCGCCAGCACCCCCTCCGGGACTGCGACCTCCTACGAGCAGTACTTC. Translation: CASTPSGTATSYEQYF.

V usage is TRBV14 and J usage is TRBJ1-4; D not resolved. Trimming shortened V by 0 bases and J by 4 bases, and 12 bases separated the two germline ends. Germline V gene sequence: CDR1 SGHDN, CDR2 FVKESK. The CDR3 has 16 amino acids. CDR3 protein: CASSQDPRVGNEKLFF. CDR3 nucleotides: TGTGCCAGCAGCCAAGACCCGAGGGTCGGTAATGAAAAACTGTTTTTT. Combining the CDR3 with reference TRBV14 and TRBJ1-4 gives the whole variable domain EAGVTQFPSHSVIEKGQTVTLRCDPISGHDNLYWYRRVMGKEIKFLLHFVKESKQDESGMPNNRFLAERTGGTYSTLKVQPAELEDSGVYFCASSQDPRVGNEKLFFGSGTQLSVL.

V usage is TRBV5-4 and J usage is TRBJ1-2, with unresolved D. The CDR3 runs to 14 residues. Trimming cost V 0 bases and J 1 base, with 7 bases left between them. Looked up from germline, CDR1 is SGHNT and CDR2 is YYREEE (reference sequence). The chain's CDR3 is CASSLESFNYGYTF. Written as DNA, the CDR3 is TGTGCCAGCAGCTTGGAATCCTTTAACTATGGCTACACCTTC.

This clone was counted once. The V call is TRBV6-5, the J call TRBJ2-3, with unresolved D. The V end was cut by 5 bases, the J end by 2 bases, with 8 bases between. Germline loops: CDR1 MNHEY, CDR2 SVGAGI. This CDR3 has 13 amino acids. The CDR3: CASSPTHTDTQYF. In DNA form, the CDR3 reads TGTGCCAGCAGTCCCACGCACACAGATACGCAGTATTTT.

The chain joins TRBV9 to TRBJ1-3; D remains ambiguous. From germline, CDR1 is SGDLS and CDR2 YYNGEE. The CDR3 totals 15 residues. Trimming removed 3 bases at V and 0 bases at J, with 10 bases between. The CDR3 sequence: CASSDLGFSGNTIYF. The CDR3 DNA follows: TGTGCCAGCAGCGACCTAGGGTTCTCTGGAAACACCATATATTTT. Looking up the rest from reference TRBV9 and TRBJ1-3 gives the full variable domain: DSGVTQTPKHLITATGQRVTLRCSPRSGDLSVYWYQQSLDQGLQFLIQYYNGEERAKGNILERFSAQQFPDLHSELNLSSLELGDSALYFCASSDLGFSGNTIYFGEGSWLTVV.

V gene TRBV6-2 or TRBV6-3 combines with J gene TRBJ1-5; D unresolved. Germline CDR1 and CDR2: MNHEY and SVGEGT. V shed 5 bases and J shed 6 bases, with 8 bases lying between them. This CDR3 spans 12 amino acids. The CDR3 region has the DNA TGTGCCAGCAGTAAGAGGGTTCAGCCCCAGCATTTT. Translated, it gives CASSKRVQPQHF.

V usage is TRBV6-5 and J usage is TRBJ1-6; D perhaps matches TRBD1 (5 bases). V dropped 6 bases and J dropped 13 bases, with 22 bases sitting between them. This CDR3 region has 15 residues. The germline V gene has CDR1 MNHEY and CDR2 SVGAGI. The CDR3 reads CASRRSESGIIPLHF. In DNA form, the CDR3 reads TGTGCCAGCAGAAGAAGTGAGTCAGGGATAATTCCCCTCCACTTT.

The chain has TRBV27 and TRBJ2-7, with a tentative D call TRBD1 (6 bases). Trimming stripped 7 bases from V and 1 base from J, with 8 bases between. CDR3 length equals 12 residues. Germline CDR1 is MNHEY and CDR2 is SMNVEV (reference sequence). The CDR3 is CASMDRSYEQYF. CDR3 in DNA: TGTGCCAGCATGGACAGATCCTACGAGCAGTACTTC.

The rearrangement links TRBV2 to TRBJ1-5; tentatively, D is TRBD1 (6 bases). Per the germline V gene, CDR1 is SNHLY and CDR2 is FYNNEI. The CDR3 runs to 14 residues. V lost 5 bases and J lost 1, with 9 bases in between. For the CDR3, the DNA is TGTGCCAGCAGTACACAGGGAAGCAATCAGCCCCAGCATTTT. This encodes CASSTQGSNQPQHF.

The gene calls are TRBV11-2 and TRBJ2-7; no clear D gene. The CDR3 consists of 14 residues. Germline CDR1 SGHAT, CDR2 FQNNGV. Deletions cut 1 base from V and 3 bases from J, with 10 bases between. This CDR3 reads CASSLVGDGYEQYF. CDR3 nucleotide sequence: TGTGCCAGCAGCTTAGTAGGAGACGGCTACGAGCAGTACTTC.